This T cell receptor beta chain was found in a study of shared clonotypes between healthy human individuals. Turning to the study itself: CD4 naive and memory got three plates each, CD8 naive two, CD8 memory one.

Overall study findings and caveats: Compared with clonotypes that all four donors shared, non-shared clonotypes had lower generation probabilities. Sequencing of the sorted subsets was shown by rarefaction to be incomplete despite large depth.

To note about this clone: Its matching antigen is unknown.

The assay used deep level. Libraries were prepared by immunoSEQ multiplex PCR; TCRdb keeps only in-frame clonotypes and omits some of them. The table lists roughly 2 million clones, approximately 96% of them singletons. The CDR3 length is 15 residues. J lost 7 bases, V lost 4 bases, and 9 bases had no gene match. Germline CDR1 SGHTA, CDR2 FQGNSA. The rearrangement joins TRBV7-2 to TRBJ2-3; 9 bases line up with TRBD1. This clonotype originated in a man aged 18 to 29 in good health. The sequenced sample consisted of naive CD4+ T cells sorted from blood. Regarding subset: CD45RA+ positively selected. CDR3 sequence: CASSYLTGGGNTQYF. The CDR3 DNA reads as TGTGCCAGCAGCTACCTGACAGGGGGAGGAAATACGCAGTATTTT.